The 28 T cell receptor beta chains given below trace back to one sample, sequenced in a study of regulatory T cells in long-lasting Graves disease. CDR3-region Arm-PCR and iRepertoire HTBI primers produced the TCR beta libraries. MiXCR, applied by TCRdb to the multiplex PCR reads, yields one record per CDR3 protein. This table has about 330,000 distinct CDR3 sequences, 15% to 20% appearing once. The time point denotes: newly diagnosed GD, antithyroid drugs for less than 3 months. Making the TCR library involved RNA that had been extracted from PBMCs. The data also belong to a second study, concerning T cells in Graves' hyperthyroidism and ophthalmopathy.

This specimen consisted of peripheral blood mononuclear cells (PBMCs), obtained at new diagnosis, from a patient treated with antithyroid drugs. The receptor set was obtained from a woman between 18 and 30 years old with Graves disease.

This clonotype has only a few counts. The J gene is TRBJ2-2, the V gene TRBV20-1; 14 nucleotides match TRBD2. Germline V gives CDR1 DFQATT, CDR2 SNEGSKA (reference sequence). The CDR3 contains 17 residues. V shed 5 bases and J 5 bases; nucleotides not matched to a gene: 10. CDR3 coding DNA: TGCAGTGCTTCCCTGACTAGCGGGGGGGCCTATACCGGGGAGCTGTTTTTT. Protein sequence: CSASLTSGGAYTGELFF.

This clonotype has a count of ten or more. The chain links TRBV11-3 to TRBJ2-7, with TRBD1 matching 9 bases. V shed 5 bases and J 0 bases; nucleotides not matched to a gene: 20. Germline V gene sequence: CDR1 SGHNT, CDR2 YENEEA. The CDR3 consists of 20 residues. DNA of the CDR3: TGTGCCAGCAGCGAACCCGCCCAGGACAGGGGCAGTGTGAACTCCTACGAGCAGTACTTC. It yields the protein CASSEPAQDRGSVNSYEQYF.

This clonotype was seen ten or more times. The J gene is TRBJ2-5, the V gene TRBV20-1; D remains ambiguous. Germline V gene lookup returns CDR1 DFQATT and CDR2 SNEGSKA (reference sequence). There are 12 residues in the CDR3. CDR3 region: CSGGPSGETQYF. For the CDR3, the DNA is TGCAGCGGTGGGCCCTCCGGGGAGACCCAGTACTTC.

On this clonotype: One end of the junction does not line up with germline, which may come from a read error. The genes are TRBV6-4 and TRBJ2-3; D unclear. The CDR3 runs to 13 residues. Germline values: CDR1 MRHNA, CDR2 SNTAGT. In DNA form, the CDR3 reads TGCGCCAGCAGTGAGGACCTAACAGATACGCAGTATTTT. Translated, it gives CASSEDLTDTQYF.

V and J are TRBV2 and TRBJ1-1, with D tentatively TRBD1 (6 bases). The CDR3 contains 15 residues. Trimming removed 4 bases from V and 2 bases from J, with 14 bases in between. CDR1 and CDR2 from the germline V gene are SNHLY and FYNNEI. This CDR3 reads CASSGSGELNTEAFF. The CDR3 DNA sequence: TGTGCCAGCAGTGGGTCAGGGGAGCTCAACACTGAAGCTTTCTTT.

This clonotype was counted many times. The genes are TRBV6-9 and TRBJ2-7; possibly TRBD2 for D (5 bases). The germline V gene encodes CDR1 MNHGY and CDR2 SVAAGI. V was trimmed by 3 bases and J by 6 bases, leaving 9 bases between them. The CDR3 extends over 12 amino acids. The CDR3 DNA sequence: TGTGCCAGCAGTTACGTTGGGAGCGAGCAGTACTTC. This sequence encodes CASSYVGSEQYF.

This clonotype was detected ten times or more. V gene TRBV7-2 combines with J gene TRBJ2-7, with D possibly being TRBD1 or TRBD2 (7 bases each). The V end lost 5 bases, the J end lost 5 bases, and 19 bases lay between the germline ends. The germline gives CDR1 SGHTA, CDR2 FQGNSA. CDR3 length: 15 amino acids. The CDR3 nucleotides are TGTGCCAGCAGCCTCCAGGGGGGGGACGTAGACGAGCAGTACTTC. It translates to CASSLQGGDVDEQYF.

The J gene is TRBJ2-7, the V gene TRBV10-2, with 11 bases fitting TRBD2. The CDR3 length is 19 residues. CDR1 and CDR2 (germline): WSHSY, SAAADI. V was pared by 1 base and J by 1 base, with 12 bases of the junction left unmatched. The CDR3 sequence: CASSEYVPGLAESSYEQYF. CDR3 DNA: TGCGCCAGCAGTGAGTACGTCCCGGGACTAGCGGAAAGTTCCTACGAGCAGTACTTC.

Note on this clonotype: One end of the junction does not line up with germline, which may come from a read error. The CDR3 nucleotides are TGTGCCAGCAGTGGCCGGACAGGGGCCTACAGTGAGCAGTTCTTC. This gives the protein CASSGRTGAYSEQFF. The chain couples TRBV6-1 to TRBJ2-1; TRBD1 matches 9 bases. This CDR3 is 15 amino acids long. Germline CDR1 is MNHNS and CDR2 is SASEGT.

This clonotype was recorded many times. The chain links TRBV9 to TRBJ2-5, with 7 nucleotides matching TRBD2. Germline assignment: CDR1 SGDLS and CDR2 YYNGEE. V shed 0 bases, J shed 2 bases, and the junction held 7 bases outside the gene matches. The CDR3 runs to 16 residues. In DNA, the CDR3 is TGTGCCAGCAGCGTAGCCGGGACTACCGCACAAGAGACCCAGTACTTC. Translating gives CASSVAGTTAQETQYF.

The CDR3 coding sequence is TGCAGCTCCCTCGGGGGGCCCCATTCCTACGAGCAGTACTTC. The encoded protein is CSSLGGPHSYEQYF. The rearrangement uses TRBV29-1 and TRBJ2-7, with a tentative D call TRBD2 (7 bases). CDR1 and CDR2 from the germline V gene are SQVTM and ANQGSEA. This CDR3 contains 14 residues. V lost 8 bases to trimming and J lost 1 base, with 18 bases between them.

Many counts were recorded for this clonotype. This chain joins TRBV7-2 and TRBJ2-3, with D hard to call. The germline gives CDR1 SGHTA, CDR2 FQGNSA. Trimming shortened V by 8 bases and J by 3 bases, and 12 bases separated the two germline ends. This CDR3 has 13 residues. The CDR3 DNA reads as TGTGCCAGCGGAAGGGCTAGGACAGATACGCAGTATTTT. Protein: CASGRARTDTQYF.

The table lists this clonotype with many counts. The genes are TRBV25-1 and TRBJ2-7; TRBD2 aligns across 10 bases. This CDR3 has 13 residues. Germline V gives CDR1 MGHDK, CDR2 SYGVNS. V was clipped by 5 bases and J by 2 bases; unmatched bases: 0. CDR3 in amino acids: CASSSGGAYEQYF. CDR3 nucleotide sequence: TGTGCCAGCAGTAGCGGGGGGGCCTACGAGCAGTACTTC.

This clonotype was counted many times. The rearrangement links TRBV4-1 to TRBJ2-5; 8 positions agree with TRBD2. V was clipped by 3 bases and J by 3 bases; unmatched bases: 6. The CDR3 is 15 amino acids. Germline CDR1 is MGHRA and CDR2 is YSYEKL. CDR3 region: CASSQGGAGEETQYF. As DNA, the CDR3 is TGCGCCAGCAGCCAGGGGGGAGCGGGAGAAGAGACCCAGTACTTC.

This clonotype was seen many times. CDR3 in DNA: TGTGCCATCAGTACAGGGTTTGAGCAGTTCTTC. As protein: CAISTGFEQFF. The chain carries TRBV10-3 and TRBJ2-1, with D tentatively TRBD1 (6 bases). Deletions cut 5 bases from V and 9 bases from J, with 8 bases between. The germline V gene encodes CDR1 ENHRY and CDR2 SYGVKD. The CDR3 has 11 residues.

With regard to this clonotype: This likely traces to a read error, being one base from a far larger clone. The CDR3 does not end in the conserved phenylalanine or tryptophan, so this is likely a read error. No DNA is shown, since the ends of the CDR3 on it are uncertain; the CDR3 is the one TCRdb lists. The V gene is TRBV6-1, the J gene TRBJ2-3; whether TRBD2, the table's D call, matches the DNA was not checked. Per the germline V gene, CDR1 is MNHNS and CDR2 is SASEGT. Inclusive of both ends, the CDR3 amounts to 15 amino acids. CDR3 residues: CASSEEIAASYEQYS.

This clonotype was recorded at least ten times. This chain links TRBV2 with TRBJ1-5, with a weak D call TRBD1 (6 bases). Germline V gives CDR1 SNHLY, CDR2 FYNNEI. The CDR3 has 17 residues. V gave up 6 bases and J gave up 0 bases, with 18 bases separating them. The CDR3 DNA follows: TGTGCCAGCAGCCGGGACACAAAAGCTTATAGCAATCAGCCCCAGCATTTT. It specifies CASSRDTKAYSNQPQHF. Using reference TRBV2 and TRBJ1-5 for the parts outside the CDR3, the full variable domain is EPEVTQTPSHQVTQMGQEVILRCVPISNHLYFYWYRQILGQKVEFLVSFYNNEISEKSEIFDDQFSVERPDGSNFTLKIRSTKLEDSAMYFCASSRDTKAYSNQPQHFGDGTRLSIL.

Concerning this clonotype: This may be a read error, as it is one base from a much larger clone. This rearrangement joins TRBV20-1 to TRBJ2-7, with TRBD1 matching 8 bases. The V gene end was trimmed by 5 bases and the J gene end by 2 bases; junction bases not matched to a gene: 5. CDR3 length: 13 amino acids. Per germline, CDR1 DFQATT and CDR2 SNEGSKA (reference sequence). CDR3 residues: CSAHYRGTYEQYF. The CDR3 DNA sequence: TGCAGTGCTCATTACAGGGGGACCTACGAGCAGTACTTC.

As for this clonotype: One end of the junction is discordant with germline, which a read error may explain. The CDR3 loop reads CASSVATWMSDYGYTF. The CDR3 nucleotides are TGTGCCAGCAGCGTAGCGACATGGATGAGCGACTATGGCTACACCTTC. The J gene is TRBJ1-2, the V gene TRBV7-9; no reliable D call. This CDR3 region has 16 residues. Germline V gives CDR1 SEHNR, CDR2 FQNEAQ (reference sequence).

This clonotype appeared many times. V and J are TRBV3-1 and TRBJ2-5, with a tentative D call TRBD2 (5 bases). Per germline, CDR1 LGHDT and CDR2 YNNKEL (reference sequence). V was trimmed by 1 base and J by 7 bases, leaving 13 bases between them. The CDR3 loop spans 14 amino acids. CDR3 sequence reads: CASSQVYPRGTQYF. The CDR3 region has the DNA TGTGCCAGCAGCCAAGTTTATCCACGGGGGACCCAGTACTTC.

This clonotype was detected many times. This rearrangement joins TRBV20-1 to TRBJ2-4; 7 positions match TRBD1. The CDR3 extends over 14 amino acids. Trimming at V came to 6 bases and at J to 8 bases, leaving 13 bases not matched to a gene. The V gene's germline CDR1 is DFQATT and CDR2 SNEGSKA (reference sequence). The CDR3, as DNA: TGCAGTGCAACCGACAGGGTTTTCGCGGACATTCAGTACTTC. It codes for CSATDRVFADIQYF.

DNA for the CDR3: TGTGCCAGCAGCGCCGGCAGGATGGTCACACCCCTCCACTTT. Amino acids: CASSAGRMVTPLHF. V and J are TRBV9 and TRBJ1-6; D uncertain. Germline V gene data show CDR1 as SGDLS and CDR2 as YYNGEE. The length of the CDR3 is 14 residues. V gave up 3 bases and J gave up 11 bases, with 15 bases separating them.

This clonotype was picked up many times. V is TRBV6-1 and J is TRBJ2-2; 7 bases are shared with TRBD2. Per germline, CDR1 MNHNS and CDR2 SASEGT. The CDR3 length is 14 residues. Trimming removed 4 bases from V and 5 bases from J; junction bases left unmatched: 4. The CDR3 DNA reads TGTGCCAGCAGTGCACTAGCGTCTACCGGGGAGCTGTTTTTT. It specifies CASSALASTGELFF.

In its sample, this clonotype was seen a few times. The chain employs TRBV24-1 and TRBJ1-2; 7 nucleotides agree with TRBD1. The CDR3 is 13 residues long. J gave up 5 bases and V 6 bases, and 5 bases lay outside the gene matches. CDR1 and CDR2 (germline): KGHDR, SFDVKD. Here the CDR3 DNA reads TGTGCCACCAGTCGGGGACAGACTTATGGCTACACCTTC. Protein sequence: CATSRGQTYGYTF.

Regarding this clonotype: The conserved closing phenylalanine or tryptophan is absent in this CDR3, likely reflecting a read error. The CDR3 DNA sequence: TGTGCCAGCAGCGGGGACCTAAAAGACGAGCAGTACTCC. Translating it yields CASSGDLKDEQYS. The chain uses TRBV7-2 and TRBJ2-7; D may be TRBD1 or TRBD2 (5 bases each). The CDR3 is made up of 13 amino acids. From germline, CDR1 is SGHTA and CDR2 FQGNSA. Trimming cost V 5 bases and J 5 bases, with 13 bases left between them.

This clonotype was observed many times. V is TRBV20-1 and J is TRBJ2-7; 11 bases fit TRBD1. Trimming removed 5 bases from V and 6 bases from J; junction bases left unmatched: 12. This CDR3 region has 15 residues. In germline, CDR1 is DFQATT, CDR2 SNEGSKA (reference sequence). CDR3 loop: CSARPGTGGSGEQYF. DNA of the CDR3: TGCAGTGCTCGTCCCGGGACAGGGGGTAGCGGCGAGCAGTACTTC.

This clonotype has only a few counts. This chain uses TRBV9 with TRBJ1-3; no firm D call. Germline loops: CDR1 SGDLS, CDR2 YYNGEE. The CDR3 is 15 residues long. V lost 0 bases, J lost 4 bases, and 11 bases lay in between. CDR3 in DNA: TGTGCCAGCAGCGTAGGGTCAATCTCCGGAAACACCATATATTTT. This codes for CASSVGSISGNTIYF.

V is TRBV13 and J is TRBJ2-7; 7 bases line up with TRBD2. Germline V gives CDR1 PRHDT, CDR2 FYEKMQ (reference sequence). Trimming took 2 bases from V and 1 from J; bases not matched to a gene: 5. The length of the CDR3 is 15 residues. This CDR3 is CASSLTSGDSYEQYF. The CDR3 DNA sequence: TGTGCCAGCAGCTTAACGAGCGGGGATTCCTACGAGCAGTACTTC.